The 32 T cell receptor beta chains in this list originate from one sample, sequenced in a study of beta chain features in type 1 diabetes. Of the isolated RNA, all was reverse transcribed, and so the sequenced material was expressed TCRB transcripts. TCRdb's copy holds only in-frame clones and misses some; the assay was immunoSEQ multiplex PCR. The table includes 220,000 or so clones, about 70% detected once. Sequenced: naive CD4+ T cells from blood. The receptors here all came from a man aged 30 to 39 in good health.

This sequence joins TRBV7-2 and TRBJ2-1, with TRBD2 matching over 10 bases. Germline lookup yields CDR1 SGHTA and CDR2 FQGNSA. J lost 0 bases, V lost 5 bases, and 1 base had no gene match. The CDR3 sequence is 15 residues long. CDR3 bases: TGTGCCAGCAGCCCTAGCGGGAGCTCCTACAATGAGCAGTTCTTC. As protein: CASSPSGSSYNEQFF.

The chain carries TRBV18 and TRBJ2-7, with 7 bases matching TRBD2. Germline V gene data show CDR1 as KGHSH and CDR2 as LQKENI. The V and J ends lost 3 bases and 6 bases, in that order; junction bases with no gene match: 5. The CDR3 is 13 residues long. The CDR3 DNA follows: TGTGCCAGCTCACCCGGACTAGAAAGCGAGCAGTACTTC. It specifies CASSPGLESEQYF.

With respect to this clone: Other nucleotide sequences from this sample produce the same CDR3. CDR3 residues: CSVGGGSTDTQYF. The CDR3 bases are TGCAGCGTTGGAGGGGGGAGCACAGATACGCAGTATTTT. V and J are TRBV29-1 and TRBJ2-3; D is possibly TRBD1 or TRBD2 (6 bases each). With 4 bases removed from V and 0 bases from J, the gap between germline ends came to 8 bases. Germline V CDR1 and CDR2: SQVTM, ANQGSEA. The CDR3 contains 13 residues.

This clone turned up a few times. The chain combines TRBV30 with TRBJ1-1, with D tentatively TRBD1 (5 bases). The CDR3 extends over 13 amino acids. V lost 2 bases and J 4 bases, leaving 11 bases between the germline ends. Germline assignment: CDR1 GTSNPN and CDR2 SVGIG (reference sequence). CDR3 amino acids: CAWSPRGATEAFF. CDR3 bases: TGTGCCTGGAGTCCTCGGGGCGCCACTGAAGCTTTCTTT.

The V and J genes are TRBV7-2 and TRBJ2-7; tentative D call: TRBD1 (6 bases). The CDR3 contains 18 residues. Germline assignment: CDR1 SGHTA and CDR2 FQGNSA. V was clipped by 1 base and J by 3 bases, with 22 bases between them. DNA of the CDR3: TGTGCCAGCAGCTTAGTCGGTAGTTTCCAGGGGAATCTCTACGAGCAGTACTTC. This encodes CASSLVGSFQGNLYEQYF.

This clone showed up just once. The genes are TRBV7-2 and TRBJ2-4; 10 nucleotides align to TRBD2. With V trimmed by 5 bases and J by 2 bases, 6 bases remained unmatched. Germline assignment: CDR1 SGHTA and CDR2 FQGNSA. The CDR3 totals 16 residues. This chain's CDR3 is CASSQGLAFPKNIQYF. The CDR3 DNA sequence: TGTGCCAGCAGCCAGGGACTAGCGTTTCCCAAAAACATTCAGTACTTC.

This rearrangement joins TRBV25-1 to TRBJ1-3; 7 bases agree with TRBD1. V shed 3 bases and J 3 bases; nucleotides not matched to a gene: 11. Germline CDR1 and CDR2: MGHDK and SYGVNS. The CDR3 has 17 residues. CDR3 residues: CASSDSRGRGYGNTIYF. CDR3 DNA: TGTGCCAGCAGTGATTCTCGTGGCAGGGGGTATGGAAACACCATATATTTT.

This sequence joins TRBV6-4 and TRBJ2-6; D might be TRBD2 (6 bases). The germline V gene encodes CDR1 MRHNA and CDR2 SNTAGT. The length of the CDR3 is 19 residues. V was pared by 8 bases and J by 4 bases, with 27 bases between. The CDR3 is CASPWRSGQGLSGANVLTF. The DNA for the CDR3 is TGTGCCAGCCCTTGGCGTAGTGGGCAGGGACTGTCAGGGGCCAACGTCCTGACTTTC.

In its sample, this clone was seen a few times. The chain combines TRBV19 with TRBJ2-1, with TRBD2 matching 12 bases. CDR1 is LNHDA, CDR2 SQIVND, per germline (reference sequence). CDR3 length equals 13 residues. The ends lost 5 bases at V and 7 bases at J; junction bases unmatched: 0. The CDR3 DNA reads TGTGCCAGTAGTCTAGCGGGAGGGAATGAGCAGTTCTTC. Its translation: CASSLAGGNEQFF.

The rearrangement joins TRBV10-3 to TRBJ1-1, with D tentatively TRBD1 (5 bases). From germline, CDR1 is ENHRY and CDR2 SYGVKD. The length of the CDR3 is 14 residues. V was pared by 3 bases and J by 1 base, with 9 bases between. The CDR3 DNA reads as TGTGCCATCAGTGAAGGACACTCGAACACTGAAGCTTTCTTT. Protein product: CAISEGHSNTEAFF.

This clone appeared once. The rearrangement joins TRBV5-6 to TRBJ2-5; no firm D call. The CDR3 extends over 13 amino acids. Germline V gene lookup returns CDR1 SGHDT and CDR2 YYEEEE. Trimming took off 1 base at V and 5 bases at J, with 9 bases between the two ends. CDR3: CASSLPGIETQYF. CDR3 sequence (DNA): TGTGCCAGCAGCTTGCCGGGTATCGAGACCCAGTACTTC.

This sequence joins TRBV29-1 and TRBJ1-4; TRBD1 matches at 9 bases. With V trimmed by 4 bases and J by 8 bases, 8 bases remained unmatched. The germline V gene encodes CDR1 SQVTM and CDR2 ANQGSEA. This CDR3 spans 14 amino acids. The CDR3 loop is CSVAPGTGREKLFF. CDR3 nucleotide sequence: TGCAGCGTTGCTCCCGGGACAGGGAGAGAAAAACTGTTTTTT.

This chain joins TRBV14 and TRBJ2-1; 8 bases are shared with TRBD2. Germline V CDR1 and CDR2: SGHDN, FVKESK. The CDR3 has 13 residues. Trimming removed 4 bases from V and 9 bases from J; junction bases left unmatched: 5. CDR3: CASSPGLVSEQFF. The CDR3 region has the DNA TGTGCCAGCAGCCCGGGACTAGTAAGTGAGCAGTTCTTC.

CDR3: CASSSDSSPLHF. The CDR3 region has the DNA TGTGCCAGCAGCTCAGATAGTTCACCCCTCCACTTT. The chain has TRBV7-2 and TRBJ1-6; D not certain. The CDR3 sequence is 12 residues long. The germline gives CDR1 SGHTA, CDR2 FQGNSA. The ends were cut back, 4 bases at V and 9 bases at J, with 7 bases in the middle. Filled out from reference TRBV7-2 and TRBJ1-6, the complete variable domain reads GAGVSQSPSNKVTEKGKDVELRCDPISGHTALYWYRQSLGQGLEFLIYFQGNSAPDKSGLPSDRFSAERTGGSVSTLTIQRTQQEDSAVYLCASSSDSSPLHFGNGTRLTVT.

This clone was detected only a few times. The rearrangement links TRBV29-1 to TRBJ2-1, with D unresolved. With 4 bases removed from V and 0 bases from J, the gap between germline ends came to 7 bases. Per germline, CDR1 SQVTM and CDR2 ANQGSEA. The CDR3 runs to 13 residues. The CDR3 spells CSVGASSYNEQFF. The CDR3 DNA reads TGCAGCGTTGGAGCCAGCTCCTACAATGAGCAGTTCTTC.

This clone was seen only a few times. The V call is TRBV30, the J call TRBJ1-1, with a tentative D call TRBD1 (5 bases). The CDR3 runs 11 residues. The V end was cut by 2 bases, the J end by 11 bases, with 12 bases between. Germline assignment: CDR1 GTSNPN and CDR2 SVGIG (reference sequence). The CDR3 is CAWSRGLGAFF. The CDR3 DNA reads TGTGCCTGGAGTAGGGGCCTTGGGGCTTTCTTT.

The gene calls are TRBV29-1 and TRBJ1-2; 7 bases are a match to TRBD1. Losses at the gene ends were 4 bases for V and 0 bases for J; bases not matched to a gene: 8. The CDR3 has 15 amino acids. Per the germline V gene, CDR1 is SQVTM and CDR2 is ANQGSEA. As DNA, the CDR3 is TGCAGCGTTGGGACCTTCCAGGGGGCTAACTATGGCTACACCTTC. It specifies CSVGTFQGANYGYTF.

This clone was recorded a few times. The chain recombines TRBV9 with TRBJ2-3; TRBD2 matches at 9 bases. This CDR3 spans 15 amino acids. Trimming took 3 bases from V and 2 from J; bases not matched to a gene: 4. The V gene's germline CDR1 is SGDLS and CDR2 YYNGEE. Here the CDR3 reads CASSATSGYTDTQYF. Written as DNA, the CDR3 is TGTGCCAGCAGCGCGACTAGCGGTTACACAGATACGCAGTATTTT.

The chain links TRBV5-1 to TRBJ1-5; D is undetermined. V was clipped by 4 bases and J by 5 bases, with 13 bases between them. Germline values: CDR1 SGHRS, CDR2 YFSETQ. CDR3 size: 14 residues. The CDR3 loop reads CASSLGPMDQPQHF. The CDR3 nucleotides read TGCGCCAGCAGCCTTGGCCCTATGGATCAGCCCCAGCATTTT.

The V and J genes are TRBV30 and TRBJ2-1; D is unclear. With 3 bases removed from V and 10 bases from J, the gap between germline ends came to 10 bases. The CDR3 extends over 11 amino acids. From germline, CDR1 is GTSNPN and CDR2 SVGIG (reference sequence). The CDR3 spells CAWREQREQFF. For the CDR3, the DNA is TGTGCCTGGAGAGAACAGCGAGAGCAGTTCTTC.

This clone has more than one count but fewer than ten. The chain couples TRBV1 to TRBJ2-2. TRBV1 is recorded as a pseudogene. This CDR3 comprises 15 residues. CDR3 loop: CTSSRNHTNTGELFF. The CDR3 DNA sequence: TGCACCAGCAGTCGGAACCATACGAACACCGGGGAGCTGTTTTTT.

The rearrangement uses TRBV29-1 and TRBJ2-1; D ambiguous. CDR1 is SQVTM and CDR2 is ANQGSEA in the germline V gene. This CDR3 has 14 residues. Trimming took off 5 bases at V and 0 bases at J, with 11 bases between the two ends. In DNA form, the CDR3 reads TGCAGCGTTAGTAGTCGTCTCTCCTACAATGAGCAGTTCTTC. This codes for CSVSSRLSYNEQFF.

V usage is TRBV30 and J usage is TRBJ2-1; TRBD2 agrees at 14 bases. Germline V CDR1 and CDR2: GTSNPN, SVGIG (reference sequence). V dropped 2 bases and J dropped 6; count of bases not matched to a gene: 6. CDR3 size: 16 residues. CDR3 in amino acids: CAWSTGTSGSSNEQFF. The CDR3 DNA is TGTGCCTGGAGTACTGGGACTAGCGGGAGTAGCAATGAGCAGTTCTTC.

The chain couples TRBV29-1 to TRBJ2-3; TRBD2 matches 9 bases. The CDR3 runs to 16 residues. Losses at the gene ends were 1 base for V and 2 bases for J; bases not matched to a gene: 7. Germline loops: CDR1 SQVTM, CDR2 ANQGSEA. The CDR3 is CSVEARLAAFTDTQYF. CDR3 DNA: TGCAGCGTTGAAGCCAGACTAGCGGCGTTCACAGATACGCAGTATTTT.

CDR3 bases: TGTGCCACTACAGGGGGTTATAATTCACCCCTCCACTTT. Protein sequence: CATTGGYNSPLHF. The V gene is TRBV30, the J gene TRBJ1-6, with 8 bases matching TRBD1. V lost 8 bases, J lost 4 bases, and 4 bases stayed unmatched. Germline V CDR1 and CDR2: GTSNPN, SVGIG (reference sequence). The CDR3 contains 13 residues. The entire variable domain, with the rest obtained from reference TRBV30 and TRBJ1-6, is as follows: SQTIHQWPATLVQPVGSPLSLECTVEGTSNPNLYWYRQAAGRGLQLLFYSVGIGQISSEVPQNLSASRPQDRQFILSSKKLLLSDSGFYLCATTGGYNSPLHFGNGTRLTVT.

The rearrangement links TRBV10-3 to TRBJ2-5; D unclear. Germline lookup yields CDR1 ENHRY and CDR2 SYGVKD. Trimming took off 3 bases at V and 0 bases at J, with 2 bases between the two ends. This CDR3 comprises 12 residues. The CDR3 DNA reads TGTGCCATCAGTGAAAACCAAGAGACCCAGTACTTC. The encoded protein is CAISENQETQYF.

The genes are TRBV7-2 and TRBJ2-3; TRBD2 might be the D (5 bases). Per the germline V gene, CDR1 is SGHTA and CDR2 is FQGNSA. V lost 0 bases, J lost 15 bases, and 13 bases lay in between. The CDR3 runs to 12 residues. The CDR3 is CASSLALGNGYF. As DNA, the CDR3 is TGTGCCAGCAGCTTAGCACTCGGGAACGGCTATTTT.

This clone was recorded only once. The CDR3 region is CASSLEGGPSNEQFF. The CDR3 nucleotides read TGTGCCAGCAGCTTAGAGGGGGGTCCCTCCAATGAGCAGTTCTTC. This chain connects TRBV11-2 to TRBJ2-1; D possibly corresponds to TRBD2 (6 bases). Germline CDR1 reads SGHAT; CDR2 reads FQNNGV. The CDR3 runs to 15 residues. V was clipped by 0 bases and J by 6 bases, with 12 bases between them.

CDR3 residues: CASSPTADTIYF. In DNA, the CDR3 is TGTGCCAGCAGTCCCACCGCGGACACCATATATTTT. This sequence joins TRBV25-1 and TRBJ1-3; D is unresolved. CDR1 is MGHDK, CDR2 SYGVNS, per germline. CDR3 length: 12 amino acids. Trimming took off 5 bases at V and 8 bases at J, with 10 bases between the two ends. Based on the CDR3 plus reference TRBV25-1 and TRBJ1-3, the full variable domain is EADIYQTPRYLVIGTGKKITLECSQTMGHDKMYWYQQDPGMELHLIHYSYGVNSTEKGDLSSESTVSRIRTEHFPLTLESARPSHTSQYLCASSPTADTIYFGEGSWLTVV.

Only one count was recorded for this clone. The chain is built from TRBV6-5 and TRBJ1-2, with D tentatively TRBD1 (5 bases). Trimming cost V 11 bases and J 8 bases, with 21 bases left between them. The CDR3 consists of 13 residues. CDR1 MNHEY and CDR2 SVGAGI come from the germline V gene. The CDR3 region has the DNA TGTGCCGTCCGCCCGGGACCCCGCGGAGGCTACACCTTC. Protein: CAVRPGPRGGYTF.

The chain joins TRBV27 to TRBJ2-6; D tentatively reads TRBD1 or TRBD2 (5 bases each). Germline V CDR1 and CDR2: MNHEY, SMNVEV (reference sequence). V lost 2 bases to trimming and J lost 3 bases, with 5 bases between them. This CDR3 has 14 amino acids. The CDR3: CASSLGGGANVLTF. The CDR3 region has the DNA TGTGCCAGCAGTTTAGGGGGTGGGGCCAACGTCCTGACTTTC.

The chain combines TRBV2 with TRBJ2-3, with D possibly matching TRBD2 (6 bases). This CDR3 has 15 residues. Germline V CDR1 and CDR2: SNHLY, FYNNEI. Deletions cut 6 bases from V and 4 bases from J, with 17 bases between. CDR3 in amino acids: CASRFRVERADTQYF. In DNA form, the CDR3 reads TGTGCCAGCAGGTTCCGTGTGGAGCGGGCAGATACGCAGTATTTT.